These 21 T cell receptor beta chains came from one sample sequenced in a study of identical twins. TCRdb re-called the 5' RACE reads through MiXCR, storing one row per CDR3 protein. The top ten clones hold 1.5% to 2% of a sample with approximately 700,000 distinct CDR3 sequences, around 6% of them seen once. Sequenced sample: naive T cells sorted from blood. Receptors originate from a man aged 18 to 30 in good health.

The chain recombines TRBV24-1 with TRBJ1-5, with 7 positions matching TRBD1. After removal of 1 base from V and 1 base from J, the junction contained 12 bases not matched to a gene. CDR1 and CDR2 (germline): KGHDR, SFDVKD. The CDR3 is 19 amino acids. CDR3 in DNA: TGTGCCACCAGTGATTTTGGGAGACGGGACAGAGACAGCAATCAGCCCCAGCATTTT. Amino acids: CATSDFGRRDRDSNQPQHF.

Only a few counts were recorded for this clonotype. The chain combines TRBV4-2 with TRBJ1-2; maybe TRBD1 (5 bases). The CDR3 has 16 residues. Trimming took off 0 bases at V and 7 bases at J, with 18 bases between the two ends. CDR1 and CDR2 (germline): LGHNA, YNFKEQ. The CDR3: CASSQDRGMARSGYTF. In nucleotides, the CDR3 is TGTGCCAGCAGCCAAGATCGGGGGATGGCGCGGAGTGGCTACACCTTC.

This clonotype showed up just a few times. This chain joins TRBV5-5 and TRBJ2-7, with D possibly TRBD1 on 6 matching bases. Trimming took off 3 bases at V and 3 bases at J, with 13 bases between the two ends. Germline V gene sequence: CDR1 SGHKS, CDR2 YYEKEE (reference sequence). This CDR3 spans 14 amino acids. The CDR3 region is CASSSPDRDYEQYV. In nucleotides, the CDR3 is TGTGCCAGCAGCTCCCCGGACAGAGACTACGAGCAGTACGTC.

Ten or more counts support this clonotype. The chain couples TRBV10-3 to TRBJ2-5; D is undetermined. Germline assignment: CDR1 ENHRY and CDR2 SYGVKD. Between the trimmed V and J ends, which lost 6 bases and 2 bases, there was a span of 13 bases. This CDR3 contains 14 residues. The chain's CDR3 is CAISRLAAQETQYF. In DNA, the CDR3 is TGTGCCATCAGCCGATTGGCGGCTCAAGAGACCCAGTACTTC.

This clonotype has ten or more counts. The chain uses TRBV29-1 and TRBJ2-2; the match to TRBD1 covers 7 bases. The CDR3 covers 14 residues. Unmatched junction bases numbered 0, after V lost 2 bases and J lost 0 bases. The germline CDR1 and CDR2 sequences are SQVTM and ANQGSEA. The DNA for the CDR3 is TGCAGCGTTGAACAGGGGGCGAACACCGGGGAGCTGTTTTTT. This codes for CSVEQGANTGELFF.

Here the CDR3 DNA reads TGCAGTGCTAGAGATCTGCGACTAGTCAATGAGCAGTTCTTC. Translation: CSARDLRLVNEQFF. This chain links TRBV20-1 with TRBJ2-1; weak D call: TRBD2 (6 bases). This CDR3 region has 14 residues. Trimming stripped 0 bases from V and 6 bases from J, with 12 bases between. The germline V gene encodes CDR1 DFQATT and CDR2 SNEGSKA (reference sequence).

This clonotype showed up many times. V usage is TRBV2 and J usage is TRBJ2-1; D is unclear. The germline CDR1 and CDR2 sequences are SNHLY and FYNNEI. This CDR3 region has 8 residues. V lost 6 bases to trimming and J lost 15 bases, with 6 bases between them. The CDR3 coding sequence is TGTGCCAGCAGGGCATTGTTCTTC. Its protein is CASRALFF.

This clonotype came up many times. This chain connects TRBV11-1 to TRBJ2-1, with 11 bases matching TRBD2. CDR1 is SGHAT, CDR2 FQDESV, per germline (reference sequence). CDR3 length: 18 residues. J was trimmed by 5 bases and V by 6 bases; bases with no gene match: 15. CDR3 residues: CASRFPVSGRAGNNEQFF. CDR3 bases: TGTGCCAGCAGGTTCCCAGTTAGCGGGAGGGCCGGGAACAATGAGCAGTTCTTC.

The chain carries TRBV19 and TRBJ1-1; D is perhaps TRBD1 (6 bases). The CDR3 contains 13 residues. V gave up 5 bases and J gave up 2 bases, with 9 bases separating them. Germline-derived CDR1 and CDR2 are LNHDA and SQIVND (reference sequence). The CDR3 loop is CASSQGINTEAFF. CDR3 nucleotides: TGTGCCAGTAGTCAGGGGATCAACACTGAAGCTTTCTTT.

This clonotype was seen more than once but under ten times. This chain links TRBV6-1 with TRBJ2-1, with TRBD2 as a possible D gene (5 bases). V was cut by 3 bases and J by 11 bases, with 14 bases left in between. The CDR3 contains 13 residues. CDR1 and CDR2 from the germline V gene are MNHNS and SASEGT. CDR3 loop: CASSENPSSQQFF. For the CDR3, the DNA is TGTGCCAGCAGTGAGAATCCTAGCAGTCAGCAGTTCTTC.

This clonotype came up many times. V gene TRBV7-6 combines with J gene TRBJ2-3; the D gene is possibly TRBD1 (5 bases). Looked up from germline, CDR1 is SGHVS and CDR2 is FNYEAQ. The germline V and J ends were trimmed by 2 bases and 12 bases, with 12 bases remaining between them. CDR3 length equals 12 residues. The CDR3 nucleotides read TGTGCCAGCAGCTTATCTTCAGGGTCACAGTATTTT. As protein: CASSLSSGSQYF.

This clonotype was seen only a few times. The V and J genes are TRBV7-8 and TRBJ1-6, with D perhaps matching TRBD1 (5 bases). V was pared by 4 bases and J by 7 bases, with 11 bases between. CDR3 length: 14 amino acids. From germline, CDR1 is SGHVS and CDR2 FQNEAQ. DNA for the CDR3: TGTGCCAGCAGCTCGGGGGGAGGCAATTCACCCCTCCACTTT. Its protein is CASSSGGGNSPLHF.

V and J are TRBV18 and TRBJ2-5; possible D gene TRBD2, 6 bases. V lost 0 bases to trimming and J lost 4 bases, with 9 bases between them. The CDR3 has 14 amino acids. Germline CDR1 reads KGHSH; CDR2 reads LQKENI. The CDR3 reads CASSPPRGIETQYF. The CDR3 DNA reads TGTGCCAGCTCACCACCACGGGGGATAGAGACCCAGTACTTC. Based on the CDR3 plus reference TRBV18 and TRBJ2-5, the full variable domain is NAGVMQNPRHLVRRRGQEARLRCSPMKGHSHVYWYRQLPEEGLKFMVYLQKENIIDESGMPKERFSAEFPKEGPSILRIQQVVRGDSAAYFCASSPPRGIETQYFGPGTRLLVL.

A word on this clonotype: A much larger clone differs by one base, so this may be a read error. This CDR3 fails to terminate in the conserved phenylalanine or tryptophan, so it likely reflects a read error. The V call is TRBV4-1, the J call TRBJ2-5, with TRBD2 matching over 13 bases. V lost 3 bases, J lost 5 bases, and 9 bases stayed unmatched. Germline V CDR1 and CDR2: MGHRA, YSYEKL. CDR3 length: 17 residues. DNA for the CDR3: TGCGCCAGCAGCCAGGGGTCACTAGCGGGAGGGCAGGAGACCCAGTACGTC. This encodes CASSQGSLAGGQETQYV.

V gene TRBV7-2 combines with J gene TRBJ1-6; D is perhaps TRBD1 (5 bases). The CDR3 has 12 amino acids. Germline lookup yields CDR1 SGHTA and CDR2 FQGNSA. Trimming pared 1 base from V and 13 bases from J, leaving 8 bases between. CDR3 amino acids: CASSLGQPPLHF. The CDR3 nucleotides read TGTGCCAGCAGCTTAGGACAGCCGCCCCTCCACTTT.

This clonotype appeared many times. The chain recombines TRBV14 with TRBJ1-6, with TRBD1 as a possible D gene (5 bases). V was trimmed by 1 base and J by 9 bases, leaving 25 bases between them. The length of the CDR3 is 19 residues. Germline-derived CDR1 and CDR2 are SGHDN and FVKESK. CDR3 protein: CASSQGYSGPRNPSSPLHF. CDR3 in DNA: TGTGCCAGCAGCCAAGGATATTCGGGACCTCGTAATCCAAGTTCACCCCTCCACTTT. Together with reference TRBV14 and TRBJ1-6, the CDR3 gives the full variable domain: EAGVTQFPSHSVIEKGQTVTLRCDPISGHDNLYWYRRVMGKEIKFLLHFVKESKQDESGMPNNRFLAERTGGTYSTLKVQPAELEDSGVYFCASSQGYSGPRNPSSPLHFGNGTRLTVT.

This clonotype has only a few counts. This chain uses TRBV9 with TRBJ2-6; possibly TRBD1 for D (5 bases). The germline V gene has CDR1 SGDLS and CDR2 YYNGEE. This CDR3 contains 16 residues. V was cut by 1 base and J by 0 bases, with 8 bases left in between. The CDR3 DNA reads as TGTGCCAGCAGCGTACCAGGGTCCTCTGGGGCCAACGTCCTGACTTTC. It specifies CASSVPGSSGANVLTF. The full variable domain, rest sourced from reference TRBV9 and TRBJ2-6, is DSGVTQTPKHLITATGQRVTLRCSPRSGDLSVYWYQQSLDQGLQFLIQYYNGEERAKGNILERFSAQQFPDLHSELNLSSLELGDSALYFCASSVPGSSGANVLTFGAGSRLTVL.

This clonotype has ten or more counts. V usage is TRBV7-9 and J usage is TRBJ2-1; D may be TRBD1 (6 bases). This CDR3 is built from 15 residues. V was cut by 8 bases and J by 1 base, with 15 bases left in between. CDR1 SEHNR and CDR2 FQNEAQ come from the germline V gene (reference sequence). The CDR3 sequence: CASQTLQGSYNEQFF. The CDR3 nucleotides read TGTGCCAGCCAGACACTACAGGGATCCTACAATGAGCAGTTCTTC.

The table lists this clonotype with a few counts. Written as DNA, the CDR3 is TGTGCCAGCAGTGAAAGGCGGGAGTTAGGAAATGAGCAGTTCTTC. Protein product: CASSERRELGNEQFF. V usage is TRBV2 and J usage is TRBJ2-1; 7 bases are shared with TRBD2. J gave up 7 bases and V 2 bases, and 8 bases lay outside the gene matches. This CDR3 region has 15 residues. The V gene's germline CDR1 is SNHLY and CDR2 FYNNEI.

This clonotype was seen a few times. The chain recombines TRBV2 with TRBJ2-7; D might be TRBD2 (6 bases). Germline V gene data show CDR1 as SNHLY and CDR2 as FYNNEI. The CDR3 contains 17 residues. The ends were cut back, 3 bases at V and 0 bases at J, with 18 bases in the middle. The CDR3 sequence: CASSESWSGRTSYEQYF. The CDR3 nucleotides are TGTGCCAGCAGTGAGTCCTGGTCGGGGAGGACCTCCTACGAGCAGTACTTC.

This clonotype showed up many times. This sequence joins TRBV20-1 and TRBJ1-2, with no clear D. The CDR3 has 13 amino acids. Germline loops: CDR1 DFQATT, CDR2 SNEGSKA (reference sequence). V lost 4 bases, J lost 2 bases, and 11 bases lay in between. The CDR3 here is CSAISGSNYGYTF. Written as DNA, the CDR3 is TGCAGTGCTATTTCCGGTTCCAACTATGGCTACACCTTC.